This T cell receptor (beta chain) is from a study of cytomegalovirus exposure and HLA in healthy donors. A multiplex PCR was run with 60 Vbeta primers and 13 Jbeta primers. Here immunoSEQ multiplex PCR was the method, and the copy in TCRdb shows in-frame clones only, minus some. The data show around 140,000 clones, with approximately 60% seen just once and less than 2.5% held by the top ten. The length of the CDR3 is 15 residues. Germline lookup yields CDR1 SGHVS and CDR2 FQNEAQ. The V end was cut by 0 bases, the J end by 1 base, with 7 bases between. Sequences were obtained from PBMCs. The source of this sequence is a woman in her thirties or forties in good health and CMV-seronegative. The rearrangement uses TRBV7-8 and TRBJ1-3; D perhaps matches TRBD1 (5 bases). CDR3 region: CASSLASGSGNTIYF. The CDR3 coding sequence is TGTGCCAGCAGCTTAGCGTCAGGGTCTGGAAACACCATATATTTT.